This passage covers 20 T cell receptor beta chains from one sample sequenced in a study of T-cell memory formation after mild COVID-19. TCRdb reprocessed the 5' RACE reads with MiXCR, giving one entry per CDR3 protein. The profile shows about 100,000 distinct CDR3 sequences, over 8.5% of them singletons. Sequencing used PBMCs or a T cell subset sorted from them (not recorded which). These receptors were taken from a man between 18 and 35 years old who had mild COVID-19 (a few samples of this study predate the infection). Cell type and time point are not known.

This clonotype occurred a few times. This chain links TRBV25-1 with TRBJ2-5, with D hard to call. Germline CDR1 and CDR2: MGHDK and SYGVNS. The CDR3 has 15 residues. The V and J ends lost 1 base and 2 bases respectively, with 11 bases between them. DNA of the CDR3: TGTGCCAGCAGTGAATGGATGGCCCTTCAAGAGACCCAGTACTTC. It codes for CASSEWMALQETQYF.

The CDR3, as DNA: TGTGCCACCAGTTCCCTTAGGGGGAACGAGCAGTACGTC. Translating it yields CATSSLRGNEQYV. The rearrangement joins TRBV24-1 to TRBJ2-7; weak D call: TRBD1 (6 bases). This CDR3 region has 13 residues. The V end lost 6 bases, the J end lost 5 bases, and 13 bases lay between the germline ends. Germline values: CDR1 KGHDR, CDR2 SFDVKD.

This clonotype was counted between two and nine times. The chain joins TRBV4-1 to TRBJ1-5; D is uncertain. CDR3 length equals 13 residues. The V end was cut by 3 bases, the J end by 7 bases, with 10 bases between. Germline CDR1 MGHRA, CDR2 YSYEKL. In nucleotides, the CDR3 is TGCGCCAGCAGCCAGGACCTATGGCAGCCCCAGCATTTT. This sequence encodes CASSQDLWQPQHF.

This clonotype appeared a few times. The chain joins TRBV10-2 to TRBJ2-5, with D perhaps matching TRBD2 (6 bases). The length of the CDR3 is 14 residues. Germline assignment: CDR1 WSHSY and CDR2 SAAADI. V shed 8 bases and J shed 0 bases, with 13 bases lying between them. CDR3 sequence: CASQARGYQETQYF. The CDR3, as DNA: TGCGCCAGCCAGGCGCGGGGTTACCAAGAGACCCAGTACTTC.

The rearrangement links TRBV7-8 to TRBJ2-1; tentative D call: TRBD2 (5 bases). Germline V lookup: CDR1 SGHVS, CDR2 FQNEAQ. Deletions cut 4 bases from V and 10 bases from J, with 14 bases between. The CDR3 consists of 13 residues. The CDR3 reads CASSSTTEEEQFF. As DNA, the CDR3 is TGTGCCAGCAGCTCCACTACGGAGGAAGAGCAGTTCTTC.

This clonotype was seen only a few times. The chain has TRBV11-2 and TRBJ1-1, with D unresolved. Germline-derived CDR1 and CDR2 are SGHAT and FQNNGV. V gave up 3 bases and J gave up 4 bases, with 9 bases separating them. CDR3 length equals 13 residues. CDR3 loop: CASSFLSSTEAFF. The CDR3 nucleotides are TGTGCCAGCAGCTTCCTAAGTTCCACTGAAGCTTTCTTT.

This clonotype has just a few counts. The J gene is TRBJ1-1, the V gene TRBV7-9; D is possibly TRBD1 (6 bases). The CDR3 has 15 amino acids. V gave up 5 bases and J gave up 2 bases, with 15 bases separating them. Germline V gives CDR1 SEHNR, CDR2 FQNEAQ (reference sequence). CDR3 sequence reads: CASSALGGGNTEAFF. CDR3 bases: TGTGCCAGCAGCGCCTTAGGGGGGGGCAACACTGAAGCTTTCTTT. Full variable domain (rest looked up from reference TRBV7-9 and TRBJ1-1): DTGVSQNPRHKITKRGQNVTFRCDPISEHNRLYWYRQTLGQGPEFLTYFQNEAQLEKSRLLSDRFSAERPKGSFSTLEIQRTEQGDSAMYLCASSALGGGNTEAFFGQGTRLTVV.

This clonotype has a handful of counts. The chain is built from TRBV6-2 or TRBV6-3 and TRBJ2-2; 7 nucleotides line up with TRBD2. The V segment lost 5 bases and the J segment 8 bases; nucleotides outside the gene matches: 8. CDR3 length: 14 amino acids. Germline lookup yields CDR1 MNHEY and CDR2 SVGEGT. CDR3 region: CASSLNGLVGELFF. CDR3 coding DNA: TGTGCCAGCAGTCTCAACGGACTAGTTGGGGAGCTGTTTTTT.

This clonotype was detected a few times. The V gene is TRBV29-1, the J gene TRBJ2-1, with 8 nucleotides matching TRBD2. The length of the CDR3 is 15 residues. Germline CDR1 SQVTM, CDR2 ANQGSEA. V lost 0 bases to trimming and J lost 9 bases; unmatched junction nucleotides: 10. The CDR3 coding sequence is TGCAGCGTTGAAGATTTCCAGCGGGAGTACGGTGAGCAGTTCTTC. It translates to CSVEDFQREYGEQFF.

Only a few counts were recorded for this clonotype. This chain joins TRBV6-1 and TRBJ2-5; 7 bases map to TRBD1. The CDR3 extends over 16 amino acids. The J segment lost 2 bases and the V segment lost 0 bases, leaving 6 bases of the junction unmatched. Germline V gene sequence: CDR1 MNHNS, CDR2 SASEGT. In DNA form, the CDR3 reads TGTGCCAGCAGTGAAGCCCCACAGGGGCCTCAAGAGACCCAGTACTTC. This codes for CASSEAPQGPQETQYF.

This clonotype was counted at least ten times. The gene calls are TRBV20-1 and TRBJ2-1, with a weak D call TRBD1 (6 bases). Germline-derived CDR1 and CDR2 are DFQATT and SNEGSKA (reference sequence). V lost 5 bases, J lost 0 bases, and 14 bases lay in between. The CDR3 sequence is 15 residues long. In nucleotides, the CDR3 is TGCAGTGCTTTGGGGGTGGACAGCTCCTACAATGAGCAGTTCTTC. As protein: CSALGVDSSYNEQFF.

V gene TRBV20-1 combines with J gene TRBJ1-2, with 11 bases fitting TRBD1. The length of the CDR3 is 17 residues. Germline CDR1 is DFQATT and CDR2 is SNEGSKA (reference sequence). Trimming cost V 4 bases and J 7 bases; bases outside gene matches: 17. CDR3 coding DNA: TGCAGTGCTATTTCGTTGGACAGGGGGCGCGGAAGGTCTGGCTACACCTTC. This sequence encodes CSAISLDRGRGRSGYTF.

The CDR3 sequence is CASSLVLMFQGRETQYF. The CDR3 region has the DNA TGTGCCAGCAGCTTAGTACTTATGTTTCAGGGGCGAGAGACCCAGTACTTC. The V and J genes are TRBV7-9 and TRBJ2-5; D perhaps matches TRBD1 (6 bases). The CDR3 consists of 17 residues. The V end lost 1 base, the J end lost 4 bases, and 19 bases lay between the germline ends. Per germline, CDR1 SEHNR and CDR2 FQNEAQ (reference sequence).

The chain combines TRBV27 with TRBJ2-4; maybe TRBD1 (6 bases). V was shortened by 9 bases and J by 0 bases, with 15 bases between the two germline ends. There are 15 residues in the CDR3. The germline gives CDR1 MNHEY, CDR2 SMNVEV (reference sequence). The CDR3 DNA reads TGTGCCAGGAACGGACAGTCCTTAGCCAAAAACATTCAGTACTTC. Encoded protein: CARNGQSLAKNIQYF.

CDR3 nucleotides: TGTGCCTGGAGTGCGACAGGGGGCGGGGAGACCCAGTACTTC. Amino acids: CAWSATGGGETQYF. The chain has TRBV30 and TRBJ2-5; 10 bases fit TRBD1. The CDR3 totals 14 residues. V shed 1 base and J 5 bases; nucleotides not matched to a gene: 4. Germline-derived CDR1 and CDR2 are GTSNPN and SVGIG (reference sequence).

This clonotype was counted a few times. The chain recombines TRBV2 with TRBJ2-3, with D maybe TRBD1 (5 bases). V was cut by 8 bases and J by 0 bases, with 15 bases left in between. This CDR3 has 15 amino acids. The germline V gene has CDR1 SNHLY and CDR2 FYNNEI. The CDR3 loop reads CASALVGASTDTQYF. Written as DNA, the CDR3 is TGTGCCAGCGCCCTCGTAGGGGCCAGCACAGATACGCAGTATTTT.

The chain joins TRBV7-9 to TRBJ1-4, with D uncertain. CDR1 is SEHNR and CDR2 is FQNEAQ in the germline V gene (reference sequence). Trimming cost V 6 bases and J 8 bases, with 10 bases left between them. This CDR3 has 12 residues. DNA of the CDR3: TGTGCCAGCAGTGTAGGGTTCGAAAAACTGTTTTTT. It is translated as CASSVGFEKLFF.

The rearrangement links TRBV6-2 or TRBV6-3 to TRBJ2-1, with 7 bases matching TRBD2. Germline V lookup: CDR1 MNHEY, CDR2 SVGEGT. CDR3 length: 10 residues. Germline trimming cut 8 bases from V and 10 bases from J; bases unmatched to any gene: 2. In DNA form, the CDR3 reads TGTGCCAGCCGGGACTACGAGCAGTTCTTC. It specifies CASRDYEQFF.

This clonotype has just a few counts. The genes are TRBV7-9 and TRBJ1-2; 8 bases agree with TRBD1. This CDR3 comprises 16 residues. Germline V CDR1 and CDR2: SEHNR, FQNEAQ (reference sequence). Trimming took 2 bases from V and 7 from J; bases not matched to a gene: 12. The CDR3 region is CASSLRQGPDVGGYTF. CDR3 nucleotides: TGTGCCAGCAGCTTACGACAGGGGCCTGACGTCGGTGGCTACACCTTC.

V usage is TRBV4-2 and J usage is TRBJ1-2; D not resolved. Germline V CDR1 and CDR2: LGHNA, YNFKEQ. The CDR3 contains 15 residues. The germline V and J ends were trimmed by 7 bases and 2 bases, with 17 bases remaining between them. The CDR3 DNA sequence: TGTGCCAGCACCAAACTCGGGGTGAAAAACTATGGCTACACCTTC. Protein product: CASTKLGVKNYGYTF.